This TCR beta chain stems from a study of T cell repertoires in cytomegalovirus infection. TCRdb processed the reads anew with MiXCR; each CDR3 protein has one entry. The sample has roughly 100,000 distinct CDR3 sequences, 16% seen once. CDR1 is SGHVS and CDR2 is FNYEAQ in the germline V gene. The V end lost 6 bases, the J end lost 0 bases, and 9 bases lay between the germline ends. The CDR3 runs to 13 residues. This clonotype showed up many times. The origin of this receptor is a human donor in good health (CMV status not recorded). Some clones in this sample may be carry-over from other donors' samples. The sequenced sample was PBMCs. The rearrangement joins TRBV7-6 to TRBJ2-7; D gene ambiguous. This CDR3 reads CASRADNSYEQYF. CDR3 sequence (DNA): TGTGCCAGCAGGGCCGACAACTCCTACGAGCAGTACTTC.